The 18 T cell receptor beta chains below were found in one sample sequenced in a study of cytomegalovirus exposure and HLA in healthy donors. In the PCR, 60 Vbeta and 13 Jbeta primers were used. The assay was immunoSEQ multiplex PCR, and TCRdb's table has in-frame clones only and misses some. The table includes approximately 110,000 clones, about 81% detected once. The sample consisted of PBMCs. The receptors derive from a woman in her twenties or thirties in good health and CMV-seronegative.

This chain links TRBV18 with TRBJ2-2, with TRBD1 as a possible D gene (5 bases). V lost 3 bases, J lost 3 bases, and 14 bases lay in between. The CDR3 is made up of 16 amino acids. CDR1 and CDR2 (germline): KGHSH, LQKENI. CDR3: CASSPLRVTDTGELFF. The CDR3 coding sequence is TGTGCCAGCTCACCCCTCAGGGTAACGGACACCGGGGAGCTGTTTTTT.

This chain links TRBV2 with TRBJ2-7, with D possibly TRBD2 on 5 matching bases. The germline V gene encodes CDR1 SNHLY and CDR2 FYNNEI. The CDR3 consists of 17 residues. V was pared by 2 bases and J by 0 bases, with 17 bases between. CDR3 sequence reads: CASSESRSGKSSYEQYF. The CDR3 coding sequence is TGTGCCAGCAGTGAATCAAGATCCGGGAAGAGCTCCTACGAGCAGTACTTC.

This clone was detected only once. The chain uses TRBV6-1 and TRBJ1-5; D possibly corresponds to TRBD1 (5 bases). Trimming stripped 7 bases from V and 4 bases from J, with 14 bases between. From germline, CDR1 is MNHNS and CDR2 SASEGT. The CDR3 consists of 14 residues. CDR3 protein: CASMGTGGNQPQHF. The CDR3 DNA sequence: TGTGCCAGCATGGGGACGGGGGGGAATCAGCCCCAGCATTTT.

CDR3 DNA: TGTGCCAGCAGCGGGGGGGGTTCTTTCTCTGGAAACACCATATATTTT. It translates to CASSGGGSFSGNTIYF. This chain joins TRBV9 and TRBJ1-3, with D possibly being TRBD1 (5 bases). Trimming took off 3 bases at V and 0 bases at J, with 13 bases between the two ends. This CDR3 comprises 16 residues. Germline V CDR1 and CDR2: SGDLS, YYNGEE. The variable domain in full, with the rest retrieved from reference TRBV9 and TRBJ1-3, is DSGVTQTPKHLITATGQRVTLRCSPRSGDLSVYWYQQSLDQGLQFLIQYYNGEERAKGNILERFSAQQFPDLHSELNLSSLELGDSALYFCASSGGGSFSGNTIYFGEGSWLTVV.

The chain uses TRBV30 and TRBJ2-7; a possible D gene is TRBD2 (5 bases). The CDR3 length is 11 residues. V gave up 4 bases and J gave up 5 bases, with 9 bases separating them. Per germline, CDR1 GTSNPN and CDR2 SVGIG (reference sequence). Here the CDR3 reads CAWTRGNEQYF. CDR3 DNA sequence: TGTGCCTGGACTAGAGGGAACGAGCAGTACTTC.

CDR3 bases: TGCAGCGTTGATCCCCCTAGCGGGAGTAGGAAGACCCAGTACTTC. Residues: CSVDPPSGSRKTQYF. V gene TRBV29-1 combines with J gene TRBJ2-5; 10 nucleotides agree with TRBD2. CDR3 size: 15 residues. CDR1 and CDR2 from the germline V gene are SQVTM and ANQGSEA. J was trimmed by 6 bases and V by 3 bases; bases with no gene match: 10. Looking up the rest from reference TRBV29-1 and TRBJ2-5 gives the full variable domain: SAVISQKPSRDICQRGTSLTIQCQVDSQVTMMFWYRQQPGQSLTLIATANQGSEATYESGFVIDKFPISRPNLTFSTLTVSNMSPEDSSIYLCSVDPPSGSRKTQYFGPGTRLLVL.

The V gene is TRBV5-8, the J gene TRBJ1-4; TRBD1 aligns across 7 bases. The CDR3 length is 15 residues. V shed 4 bases and J 4 bases; nucleotides not matched to a gene: 7. Looked up from germline, CDR1 is SGHTS and CDR2 is YDEGEE. Here the CDR3 reads CASSAGQRVNEKLFF. The CDR3, as DNA: TGTGCCAGCAGCGCGGGACAGAGGGTTAATGAAAAACTGTTTTTT.

V gene TRBV2 combines with J gene TRBJ2-7; 8 positions match TRBD2. The CDR3 spans 15 residues. Germline V gives CDR1 SNHLY, CDR2 FYNNEI. After removal of 2 bases from V and 2 bases from J, the junction contained 5 bases not matched to a gene. The DNA of the CDR3 is TGTGCCAGCAGTGAAATGGCGGGGGGTGCCTACGAGCAGTACTTC. This encodes CASSEMAGGAYEQYF.

The genes are TRBV7-2 and TRBJ2-7; a weak D match, TRBD2 (6 bases). Germline V lookup: CDR1 SGHTA, CDR2 FQGNSA. The CDR3 runs 15 residues. Trimming pared 5 bases from V and 2 bases from J, leaving 16 bases between. The CDR3 protein is CASSIGTGRTYEQYF. In nucleotides, the CDR3 is TGTGCCAGCAGCATTGGGACTGGCAGAACCTACGAGCAGTACTTC.

The chain combines TRBV5-1 with TRBJ2-5; D is possibly TRBD2 (6 bases). Per germline, CDR1 SGHRS and CDR2 YFSETQ. Trimming left V 5 bases short and J 3 bases short, with 11 bases between. This CDR3 is built from 13 residues. The CDR3 protein is CASSNPSEETQYF. The CDR3 bases are TGCGCCAGCAGTAATCCTAGCGAAGAGACCCAGTACTTC.

J is TRBJ2-2 and V is TRBV7-2; the match to TRBD1 covers 9 bases. V was pared by 3 bases and J by 13 bases, with 6 bases of the junction left unmatched. The CDR3 loop spans 13 amino acids. Germline lookup yields CDR1 SGHTA and CDR2 FQGNSA. The CDR3, as DNA: TGTGCCAGCAGCTTCCGGACAGGGGTTGGGCTGTTTTTT. Translated: CASSFRTGVGLFF.

The sample holds one count of this clone. The chain employs TRBV6-5 and TRBJ1-6, with D possibly matching TRBD1 (5 bases). Germline lookup yields CDR1 MNHEY and CDR2 SVGAGI. The CDR3 has 15 amino acids. The ends were cut back, 2 bases at V and 2 bases at J, with 7 bases in the middle. The CDR3 here is CASSYRTTYNSPLHF. The DNA of the CDR3 is TGTGCCAGCAGTTACCGGACAACCTATAATTCACCCCTCCACTTT.

The chain uses TRBV5-1 and TRBJ1-2; no clear D. Deletions cut 4 bases from V and 3 bases from J, with 19 bases between. The CDR3 has 16 residues. Germline values: CDR1 SGHRS, CDR2 YFSETQ. CDR3 DNA sequence: TGCGCCAGCAGCCCGGGTTCCCGCTTGTTAGACTATGGCTACACCTTC. Its translation is CASSPGSRLLDYGYTF.

The gene calls are TRBV5-6 and TRBJ2-3; TRBD2 agrees at 7 bases. Trimming removed 3 bases from V and 2 bases from J; junction bases left unmatched: 6. There are 15 residues in the CDR3. Germline CDR1 is SGHDT and CDR2 is YYEEEE. CDR3 protein: CASSSPGGPTDTQYF. For the CDR3, the DNA is TGTGCCAGCAGCTCTCCGGGAGGCCCCACAGATACGCAGTATTTT.

The gene calls are TRBV5-6 and TRBJ1-2, with a possible D match to TRBD1 (6 bases). The CDR3 contains 14 residues. In germline, CDR1 is SGHDT, CDR2 YYEEEE. Trimming removed 4 bases at V and 4 bases at J, with 14 bases between. The CDR3 here is CASSLYREFYGYTF. In nucleotides, the CDR3 is TGTGCCAGCAGCCTATACAGGGAATTCTATGGCTACACCTTC.

The CDR3 DNA follows: TGCGCCAGCAGCCGTCCAGAGACAGGGGCCACCGGGGAGCTGTTTTTT. Amino acids: CASSRPETGATGELFF. The rearrangement joins TRBV5-1 to TRBJ2-2; 8 nucleotides line up with TRBD1. CDR1 is SGHRS, CDR2 YFSETQ, per germline. This CDR3 has 16 residues. Losses at the gene ends were 4 bases for V and 4 bases for J; bases not matched to a gene: 9.

This clone was seen more than once but under ten times. The genes are TRBV18 and TRBJ1-1, with no clear D. This CDR3 contains 13 residues. In germline, CDR1 is KGHSH, CDR2 LQKENI. V was pared by 3 bases and J by 0 bases, with 5 bases between. CDR3 region: CASSPGMNTEAFF. CDR3 nucleotides: TGTGCCAGCTCACCCGGGATGAACACTGAAGCTTTCTTT.

The J gene is TRBJ2-1, the V gene TRBV27; D uncertain. CDR1 MNHEY and CDR2 SMNVEV come from the germline V gene (reference sequence). Trimming shortened V by 3 bases and J by 14 bases, and 17 bases separated the two germline ends. This CDR3 spans 13 amino acids. The CDR3 loop reads CASSFLNGLREFF. The CDR3 DNA is TGTGCCAGCAGTTTTTTAAATGGTCTGAGAGAGTTCTTC.